Detailed here is one TCR beta chain. As yet, its antigen is unknown. V was pared by 0 bases and J by 3 bases, with 7 bases between. The CDR3 loop spans 13 amino acids. From germline, CDR1 is SGHNT and CDR2 YYREEE (reference sequence). Naive CD8 isolation took CD45RO-negative cells positively selected for CCR7 and excluded terminally differentiated effector memory CD45RA+ cells. Evenly divided among several immunoSEQ plates was the genomic DNA of each subset. Clones were read by immunoSEQ multiplex PCR, and TCRdb kept only the in-frame ones, dropping some. The sample records roughly 1,800,000 clones, less than 95% being singletons. This entry comes from a study of shared clonotypes between healthy human individuals. The overall study: Each donor's CD4 naive and CD4 memory cells filled three plates apiece, CD8 naive two, and CD8 memory one.

The study, taken as a whole, reports: The study generally estimated greater richness for naive than memory subsets. Clonotype sharing levels among donors were expected to vary with sequencing depth.

This clonotype originated in a man between 18 and 29 years old in good health. The source material was naive CD8+ T cells sorted from blood. The J gene is TRBJ2-7, the V gene TRBV5-4; D call uncertain. The CDR3 DNA sequence: TGTGCCAGCAGCTTGGCGGCAGACTACGAGCAGTACTTC. Protein product: CASSLAADYEQYF.